This T cell receptor beta chain was recorded in a study of shared clonotypes between healthy human individuals. Background on the study: Three CD4 naive, three CD4 memory, two CD8 naive and one CD8 memory plate were used per donor. Broader study findings: Relative to their counterparts shared across all four donors, non-shared clonotypes exhibited diminished generation probabilities.

Profiled with immunoSEQ multiplex PCR; TCRdb holds only in-frame clones, not every one. In the table there are around 1,900,000 clones, roughly 95% of which are singletons. On this clone: Its antigen is undetermined.

Germline V gene lookup returns CDR1 MNHEY and CDR2 SMNVEV (reference sequence). J was trimmed by 2 bases and V by 5 bases; bases with no gene match: 6. The CDR3 has 15 residues. Naive CD8 cells lacked CD45RO and underwent positive selection for CCR7, leaving out terminally differentiated effector memory CD45RA+ cells. The sequenced sample consisted of naive CD8+ T cells from PBMCs. The receptor was isolated from a young man in good health. Some clones in this sample may be carry-over from other donors' samples. The chain couples TRBV27 to TRBJ2-1; 7 bases align to TRBD1. The CDR3 reads CASSPLGTAYNEQFF. CDR3 sequence (DNA): TGTGCCAGCAGTCCCCTTGGGACAGCCTACAATGAGCAGTTCTTC.